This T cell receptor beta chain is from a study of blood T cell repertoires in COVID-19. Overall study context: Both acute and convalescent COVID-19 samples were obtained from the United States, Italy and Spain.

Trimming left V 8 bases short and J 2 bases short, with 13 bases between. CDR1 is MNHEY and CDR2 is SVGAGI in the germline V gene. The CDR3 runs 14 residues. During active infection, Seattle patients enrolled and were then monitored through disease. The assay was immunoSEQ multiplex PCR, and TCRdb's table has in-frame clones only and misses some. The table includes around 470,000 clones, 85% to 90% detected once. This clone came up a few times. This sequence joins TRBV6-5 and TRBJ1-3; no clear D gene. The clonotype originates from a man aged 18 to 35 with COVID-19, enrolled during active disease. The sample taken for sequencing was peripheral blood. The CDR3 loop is CASRSDGAGNTIYF. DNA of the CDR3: TGTGCCAGCCGCTCCGACGGAGCTGGAAACACCATATATTTT.